A single sample gave rise to the 3 T cell receptor beta chains below, sequenced in a study of graft-versus-host responses after intestinal transplantation. These receptors' targets are unknown. Clones were read by immunoSEQ multiplex PCR, and TCRdb kept only the in-frame ones, dropping some. The table records about 85,000 clones, 91% of them present only once. This specimen consisted of unstimulated CD8+ T cells sorted from spleen or lymph node cells, obtained before transplant. These receptors came from a human donor who was the organ donor for an intestinal transplant.

The gene calls are TRBV4-2 and TRBJ1-5; 8 nucleotides line up with TRBD1. After removal of 5 bases from V and 6 bases from J, the junction contained 3 bases not matched to a gene. CDR1 LGHNA and CDR2 YNFKEQ come from the germline V gene. The CDR3 consists of 13 residues. The CDR3 loop is CASSDRGGQPQHF. The CDR3 nucleotides are TGTGCCAGCAGCGACAGGGGCGGTCAGCCCCAGCATTTT.

The chain recombines TRBV7-9 with TRBJ1-2; the match to TRBD1 covers 9 bases. The CDR3 covers 14 residues. Looked up from germline, CDR1 is SEHNR and CDR2 is FQNEAQ (reference sequence). The V gene end was trimmed by 5 bases and the J gene end by 2 bases; junction bases not matched to a gene: 3. The CDR3 DNA is TGTGCCAGCAGCGAGGACAGGGGAAACTATGGCTACACCTTC. Its translation: CASSEDRGNYGYTF.

The V and J genes are TRBV7-9 and TRBJ2-5, with 8 positions matching TRBD1. After removal of 5 bases from V and 5 bases from J, the junction contained 16 bases not matched to a gene. The germline V gene has CDR1 SEHNR and CDR2 FQNEAQ (reference sequence). The CDR3 loop spans 17 amino acids. DNA for the CDR3: TGTGCCAGCAGCCCCTTCGGACAGGGAAAGTCTGGGGAGACCCAGTACTTC. Its protein is CASSPFGQGKSGETQYF.